Below are 2 T cell receptor beta chains sequenced from a single sample in a study of Ad26.COV2.S vaccination and SARS-CoV-2 variants. Specified treatment: roughly 18 received Ad26.COV2.S at low or high dose, single or two shots; a few received placebo; per-sample allocation not given. Sampling was performed 63 days after the first vaccine or placebo injection. This table comes from immunoSEQ multiplex PCR, and its TCRdb copy is limited to in-frame clones, with some not included. The data hold some 370,000 clones, with about four fifths observed a single time. This specimen consisted of peripheral blood, obtained in a trial of Ad26.COV2.S vaccine versus placebo. Every receptor here comes from a person between 18 and 65 years old who received the Ad26.COV2.S COVID-19 vaccine or a placebo.

The chain employs TRBV5-4 and TRBJ2-7; 8 bases map to TRBD2. The CDR3 has 16 amino acids. V lost 4 bases, J lost 6 bases, and 15 bases stayed unmatched. In germline, CDR1 is SGHNT, CDR2 YYREEE (reference sequence). CDR3 loop: CASSQTSGQVKSEQYF. DNA of the CDR3: TGTGCCAGCAGCCAAACTAGCGGCCAGGTGAAGAGCGAGCAGTACTTC.

This chain joins TRBV27 and TRBJ1-2; D remains ambiguous. The germline V gene encodes CDR1 MNHEY and CDR2 SMNVEV (reference sequence). V was shortened by 2 bases and J by 2 bases, with 9 bases between the two germline ends. The CDR3 is made up of 14 amino acids. In DNA, the CDR3 is TGTGCCAGCAGTTTACTCCCGGAGAACTATGGCTACACCTTC. Translating gives CASSLLPENYGYTF.